Listed here are 29 T cell receptor beta chains from one sample, sequenced in a study of regulatory T cells in long-lasting Graves disease. The time point was: newly diagnosed GD, antithyroid drugs for less than 3 months. The TCR library was made from RNA that had been extracted from PBMCs in TRIzol. Both iRepertoire HTBI primers and Arm-PCR of CDR3 regions were used to build the TCR beta libraries. A single record per CDR3 protein comes from TCRdb applying MiXCR to the multiplex PCR reads. Seen here are under 800,000 distinct CDR3 sequences, roughly 15% observed once, and the top ten hold approximately 20%. These data are also associated with another study on T cells in Graves' hyperthyroidism and ophthalmopathy.

Specimen: peripheral blood mononuclear cells (PBMCs), collected at new diagnosis, from a patient treated with antithyroid drugs. The origin of the receptors is a woman in her twenties or thirties with Graves disease.

This clonotype was seen many times. The V call is TRBV7-9, the J call TRBJ2-5, with 12 bases matching TRBD2. The CDR3 spans 16 residues. The ends lost 5 bases at V and 5 bases at J; junction bases unmatched: 9. Germline-derived CDR1 and CDR2 are SEHNR and FQNEAQ (reference sequence). The chain's CDR3 is CASSARLAGARETQYF. CDR3 DNA: TGTGCCAGCAGCGCGAGACTAGCGGGAGCCCGGGAGACCCAGTACTTC.

Ten or more counts support this clonotype. The gene calls are TRBV2 and TRBJ2-7; 8 bases are a match to TRBD2. The CDR3 runs to 17 residues. Unmatched junction bases numbered 11, after V lost 4 bases and J lost 0 bases. Germline V lookup: CDR1 SNHLY, CDR2 FYNNEI. CDR3 nucleotide sequence: TGTGCCAGCAGTGTAGGTGGAGCCGGGACTAGCTCCTACGAGCAGTACTTC. Translating it yields CASSVGGAGTSSYEQYF.

Ten or more counts support this clonotype. The chain is built from TRBV3-1 and TRBJ1-1; D gene ambiguous. Per germline, CDR1 LGHDT and CDR2 YNNKEL (reference sequence). V shed 3 bases and J shed 4 bases, with 9 bases lying between them. The CDR3 extends over 13 amino acids. The CDR3, as DNA: TGTGCCAGCAGCCACATTCCGGGCACTGAAGCTTTCTTT. This translates into CASSHIPGTEAFF.

The chain combines TRBV20-1 with TRBJ2-1; D is unresolved. The CDR3 runs 12 residues. CDR1 and CDR2 (germline): DFQATT, SNEGSKA (reference sequence). V lost 5 bases and J 2 bases, leaving 7 bases between the germline ends. Here the CDR3 reads CSALGPYNEQFF. As DNA, the CDR3 is TGCAGTGCTCTCGGCCCCTACAATGAGCAGTTCTTC.

This clonotype showed up many times. The rearrangement links TRBV11-2 to TRBJ1-3, with D unclear. Trimming removed 0 bases at V and 2 bases at J, with 11 bases between. The CDR3 contains 16 residues. CDR1 and CDR2 (germline): SGHAT, FQNNGV. CDR3 coding DNA: TGTGCCAGCAGCTTAGATGTCAGCCTGGCTGGAAACACCATATATTTT. Translating it yields CASSLDVSLAGNTIYF.

This clonotype has a handful of counts. The chain links TRBV28 to TRBJ1-3; no clear D. Per germline, CDR1 MDHEN and CDR2 SYDVKM. V was clipped by 6 bases and J by 7 bases, with 10 bases between them. The length of the CDR3 is 12 residues. The CDR3 region is CASRATPNTIYF. In DNA form, the CDR3 reads TGTGCCAGCAGGGCGACACCCAACACCATATATTTT.

The chain joins TRBV7-9 to TRBJ1-5; 8 bases match TRBD1. Germline lookup yields CDR1 SEHNR and CDR2 FQNEAQ (reference sequence). Trimming at V came to 6 bases and at J to 9 bases, leaving 7 bases not matched to a gene. This CDR3 has 13 amino acids. CDR3 residues: CASSVQGGSPQHF. In nucleotides, the CDR3 is TGTGCCAGCAGTGTACAGGGGGGGTCGCCCCAGCATTTT.

In its sample, this clonotype was seen a few times. The chain is built from TRBV28 and TRBJ2-7, with TRBD1 matching over 10 bases. Unmatched junction bases numbered 10, after V lost 6 bases and J lost 5 bases. From germline, CDR1 is MDHEN and CDR2 SYDVKM. The CDR3 is 15 amino acids. The DNA of the CDR3 is TGTGCCAGCAGGCAGGTCGGGACAGGGGTCCACGAGCAGTACTTC. Encoded protein: CASRQVGTGVHEQYF. The variable domain in full, with the rest retrieved from reference TRBV28 and TRBJ2-7, is DVKVTQSSRYLVKRTGEKVFLECVQDMDHENMFWYRQDPGLGLRLIYFSYDVKMKEKGDIPEGYSVSREKKERFSLILESASTNQTSMYLCASRQVGTGVHEQYFGPGTRLTVT.

The CDR3 protein is CAISENPNQPQHF. The CDR3 DNA follows: TGTGCCATCAGTGAGAACCCAAATCAGCCCCAGCATTTT. The genes are TRBV10-3 and TRBJ1-5; no clear D gene. V dropped 2 bases and J dropped 4 bases, with 6 bases sitting between them. The CDR3 spans 13 residues. Looked up from germline, CDR1 is ENHRY and CDR2 is SYGVKD.

This clonotype was detected many times. The CDR3: CSVGSSALAGGHEQYF. As DNA, the CDR3 is TGCAGCGTAGGCTCTAGCGCCCTAGCGGGAGGCCACGAGCAGTACTTC. The chain couples TRBV29-1 to TRBJ2-7, with TRBD2 matching 11 bases. J was trimmed by 5 bases and V by 6 bases; bases with no gene match: 15. CDR1 is SQVTM and CDR2 is ANQGSEA in the germline V gene. This CDR3 contains 16 residues.

This clonotype was counted at least ten times. The chain uses TRBV28 and TRBJ1-2; 9 nucleotides line up with TRBD1. With 1 base clipped from V and 8 bases from J, the junction kept 8 bases outside the gene matches. This CDR3 is built from 15 residues. Germline assignment: CDR1 MDHEN and CDR2 SYDVKM. CDR3 in DNA: TGTGCCAGCAGTTTATCCGCACAGGGGGCGCGCGGCTACACCTTC. Translating it yields CASSLSAQGARGYTF.

This sequence joins TRBV10-3 and TRBJ1-6; D not resolved. Germline assignment: CDR1 ENHRY and CDR2 SYGVKD. V lost 4 bases to trimming and J lost 5 bases, with 9 bases between them. This CDR3 has 14 residues. CDR3 DNA sequence: TGTGCCATCAGTGCAGACGGGAATAATTCACCCCTCCACTTT. Translating it yields CAISADGNNSPLHF.

The J gene is TRBJ2-1, the V gene TRBV5-1; no reliable D call. The CDR3 runs 14 residues. From germline, CDR1 is SGHRS and CDR2 YFSETQ. Trimming took off 4 bases at V and 4 bases at J, with 12 bases between the two ends. This chain's CDR3 is CASSATVPYNEQFF. The CDR3 nucleotides read TGCGCCAGCAGCGCCACGGTTCCGTACAATGAGCAGTTCTTC.

This clonotype was seen at least ten times. The chain combines TRBV20-1 with TRBJ2-7; 10 bases fit TRBD2. V lost 5 bases, J lost 7 bases, and 8 bases stayed unmatched. Germline V gene lookup returns CDR1 DFQATT and CDR2 SNEGSKA (reference sequence). The CDR3 has 13 residues. This CDR3 is CSAGPAGGGEQYF. The CDR3 region has the DNA TGCAGTGCTGGGCCAGCGGGAGGGGGTGAGCAGTACTTC.

At least ten counts were recorded for this clonotype. CDR3 protein: CASSRGSSSNQPQHF. The CDR3 DNA sequence: TGTGCCAGCTCACGGGGGAGTTCTAGCAATCAGCCCCAGCATTTT. The chain couples TRBV18 to TRBJ1-5, with D tentatively TRBD1 (5 bases). Germline V CDR1 and CDR2: KGHSH, LQKENI. Trimming cost V 4 bases and J 0 bases, with 10 bases left between them. The CDR3 is 15 amino acids.

This clonotype was counted many times. The chain carries TRBV27 and TRBJ2-5, with D tentatively TRBD2 (5 bases). The ends were cut back, 6 bases at V and 2 bases at J, with 16 bases in the middle. This CDR3 has 15 residues. Germline assignment: CDR1 MNHEY and CDR2 SMNVEV (reference sequence). In DNA, the CDR3 is TGTGCCAGCAGCCTAAGGCCGGCGGGTCAAGAGACCCAGTACTTC. The encoded protein is CASSLRPAGQETQYF.

This clonotype came up many times. The chain is built from TRBV27 and TRBJ2-1, with 14 bases lining up with TRBD2. Germline trimming cut 6 bases from V and 8 bases from J; bases unmatched to any gene: 9. CDR1 and CDR2 (germline): MNHEY, SMNVEV (reference sequence). This CDR3 has 16 amino acids. CDR3 sequence reads: CASSQRTSGRWDEQFF. The CDR3 region has the DNA TGTGCCAGCAGCCAACGGACTAGCGGGAGGTGGGATGAGCAGTTCTTC.

This clonotype was detected a few times. The chain employs TRBV6-5 and TRBJ1-2; D possibly corresponds to TRBD1 (5 bases). Trimming shortened V by 0 bases and J by 3 bases, and 8 bases separated the two germline ends. CDR1 MNHEY and CDR2 SVGAGI come from the germline V gene. CDR3 size: 14 residues. This CDR3 reads CASSYSQGHYGYTF. The CDR3 DNA is TGTGCCAGCAGTTACTCTCAGGGACACTATGGCTACACCTTC.

The rearrangement uses TRBV20-1 and TRBJ1-1, with 9 bases identical to TRBD1. CDR1 DFQATT and CDR2 SNEGSKA come from the germline V gene (reference sequence). This CDR3 is 13 amino acids long. Unmatched junction bases numbered 6, after V lost 6 bases and J lost 4 bases. CDR3: CSAQQGATTEAFF. For the CDR3, the DNA is TGCAGTGCCCAACAGGGGGCGACCACTGAAGCTTTCTTT.

This clonotype was recorded many times. V gene TRBV29-1 combines with J gene TRBJ2-7; TRBD2 aligns across 9 bases. The CDR3 totals 14 residues. V shed 4 bases, J shed 2 bases, and the junction held 6 bases outside the gene matches. Germline assignment: CDR1 SQVTM and CDR2 ANQGSEA. The CDR3 protein is CSVASGITAYEQYF. In DNA form, the CDR3 reads TGCAGCGTTGCTAGCGGGATAACGGCCTACGAGCAGTACTTC.

The V and J genes are TRBV6-2 or TRBV6-3 and TRBJ2-3; 9 bases match TRBD2. V shed 6 bases, J shed 2 bases, and the junction held 9 bases outside the gene matches. Per germline, CDR1 MNHEY and CDR2 SVGEGT. The CDR3 sequence is 16 residues long. CDR3 coding DNA: TGTGCCAGCAGGTTAACCGCGGGAGGGTTCACAGATACGCAGTATTTT. Its translation is CASRLTAGGFTDTQYF.

This clonotype occurred a few times. The chain uses TRBV29-1 and TRBJ1-5; TRBD1 might be the D (5 bases). Germline CDR1 and CDR2: SQVTM and ANQGSEA. The CDR3 is made up of 16 amino acids. V gave up 5 bases and J gave up 3 bases, with 20 bases separating them. CDR3 in DNA: TGCAGCGTTCTCGTCGTAGGTTCGGGGCCCAATCAGCCCCAGCATTTT. Translation gives CSVLVVGSGPNQPQHF.

This chain connects TRBV20-1 to TRBJ2-5; TRBD2 is a possible D gene (6 bases). Germline CDR1 and CDR2: DFQATT and SNEGSKA (reference sequence). This CDR3 region has 14 residues. The CDR3: CRAMGPAGKLSQYF. The CDR3 coding sequence is TGCAGGGCGATGGGTCCCGCGGGGAAATTGTCCCAGTACTTC.

Only a few counts were recorded for this clonotype. The chain employs TRBV19 and TRBJ1-5; D is ambiguous. Trimming pared 7 bases from V and 0 bases from J, leaving 7 bases between. Germline CDR1 LNHDA, CDR2 SQIVND (reference sequence). The CDR3 totals 13 residues. CDR3 nucleotide sequence: TGTGCCAGTACGACTGCTAGCAATCAGCCCCAGCATTTT. It encodes CASTTASNQPQHF.

This clonotype was counted ten times or more. The chain combines TRBV27 with TRBJ2-1, with TRBD2 matching over 14 bases. The V gene's germline CDR1 is MNHEY and CDR2 SMNVEV (reference sequence). This CDR3 has 20 amino acids. Losses at the gene ends were 4 bases for V and 0 bases for J; bases not matched to a gene: 11. CDR3 bases: TGTGCCAGCAGTTCCAAGCCGGGACTAGCGGGAGAGAGCTCCTACAATGAGCAGTTCTTC. Protein product: CASSSKPGLAGESSYNEQFF.

This clonotype was seen at least ten times. The chain is built from TRBV10-3 and TRBJ2-7, with D possibly matching TRBD2 (6 bases). The CDR3 is 14 amino acids. The germline CDR1 and CDR2 sequences are ENHRY and SYGVKD. The germline V and J ends were trimmed by 3 bases and 3 bases, with 12 bases remaining between them. The CDR3 DNA reads TGTGCCATCAGTGATGAGGGGACTGACTACGAGCAGTACTTC. This codes for CAISDEGTDYEQYF.

There are many counts of this clonotype. DNA for the CDR3: TGTGCCAGCAGGATGGGACAGGGATATGGCTACACCTTC. This codes for CASRMGQGYGYTF. This rearrangement joins TRBV28 to TRBJ1-2; 9 bases are shared with TRBD1. Per the germline V gene, CDR1 is MDHEN and CDR2 is SYDVKM. After removal of 6 bases from V and 5 bases from J, the junction contained 4 bases not matched to a gene. The CDR3 extends over 13 amino acids.

This clonotype has at least ten counts. The V gene is TRBV7-2, the J gene TRBJ1-3; D might be TRBD1 (5 bases). Germline CDR1 reads SGHTA; CDR2 reads FQGNSA. The CDR3 extends over 13 amino acids. V lost 5 bases, J lost 13 bases, and 18 bases lay in between. CDR3: CASSTVAGTIIYF. In DNA form, the CDR3 reads TGTGCCAGCAGCACCGTTGCCGGGACCATAATATATTTT.

In its sample, this clonotype was seen a few times. The CDR3 nucleotides read TGTGCCGACAAGGGACTAGAATACAATGAGCAGTTCTTC. Encoded protein: CADKGLEYNEQFF. The chain carries TRBV2 and TRBJ2-1, with 8 bases fitting TRBD2. This CDR3 region has 13 residues. Germline V lookup: CDR1 SNHLY, CDR2 FYNNEI. V lost 11 bases and J lost 4; bases outside the gene matches: 7.